The present T cell receptor (beta chain) was sequenced within a study of blood T cell repertoires in COVID-19. Study summary: Spain, Italy and the United States supplied samples that represented acute and convalescent COVID-19. Sample material is recorded as cDNA or gDNA derived from T cells, B-cell-depleted T cells, or PBMCs.

The V gene lost 1 base and the J gene lost 0 bases, with 8 bases spanning the gap. Germline CDR1 is SEHNR and CDR2 is FQNEAQ (reference sequence). The CDR3 has 15 residues. Generated by immunoSEQ multiplex PCR, the TCRdb table keeps only in-frame clones and is missing some. The table shows about 190,000 clones, with 87% occurring only once. The source is an older woman with COVID-19, enrolled during active disease. Material: peripheral blood. This rearrangement joins TRBV7-9 to TRBJ2-3, with D perhaps matching TRBD1 (6 bases). This CDR3 reads CASSLGGPSTDTQYF. The CDR3 nucleotides are TGTGCCAGCAGCTTAGGGGGGCCTAGCACAGATACGCAGTATTTT.